Listed below are T cell receptor beta chains from one sample, sequenced in a study of T cells in tuberculosis. Sequencing was performed with immunoSEQ multiplex PCR; in TCRdb, only in-frame clones are kept and a portion is missing. Among some 40,000 clones listed, less than 95% were seen once. Sequencing was performed on PBMCs, taken at tuberculosis diagnosis. The receptors originated from an adult with tuberculosis. Both conserved end residues are part of each CDR3. The D gene is left open where the match is weak. Only some rows state a clone size, as once, few, many or a class for expanded clones.

clone_size,d_call,v_call,j_call,cdr3_nt,cdr3_aa
-,-,TRBV5-1,TRBJ2-3,TGCGCCAGCAGCTTGGAGGGCAGGGCAAGCACAGATACGCAGTATTTT,CASSLEGRASTDTQYF
-,TRBD2,TRBV27,TRBJ2-7,TGTGCCAGCAGGATTAGCGGGGGCCTCTCCTACGAGCAGTACTTC,CASRISGGLSYEQYF
-,-,TRBV10-3,TRBJ2-3,TGTGCCATCAGTGAGCGGGGGATCGCAGATACGCAGTATTTT,CAISERGIADTQYF
-,-,TRBV7-7,TRBJ2-5,TGTGCCAGCAGTTCCGACAGAGGAGAGACCCAGTACTTC,CASSSDRGETQYF
once,TRBD1,TRBV6-1,TRBJ1-3,TGTGCCAGCAGTGAAGTGACAGGGACTGGAAACACCATATATTTT,CASSEVTGTGNTIYF
-,-,TRBV5-6,TRBJ1-2,TGTGCCAGCAGCCAGCCAGGGATTGGCTACACCTTC,CASSQPGIGYTF
-,-,TRBV4-1,TRBJ1-5,TGCGCCAGCAGCCAAGTATTCGAGGGTCGGAGCAATCAGCCCCAGCATTTT,CASSQVFEGRSNQPQHF
once,-,TRBV6-5,TRBJ2-3,TGTGCCAGCAGTTCCGGGGGGCGGCCTACGCAGTATTTT,CASSSGGRPTQYF
-,-,TRBV25-1,TRBJ1-6,TGTGCCAGCAGTGAAACGGGGAATTCACCCCTCCACTTT,CASSETGNSPLHF
-,TRBD1,TRBV18,TRBJ2-7,TGTGCCAGCTCACCGCCCTCGGGGACAGGGGCCTACGAGCAGTACTTC,CASSPPSGTGAYEQYF
-,-,TRBV6-5,TRBJ2-5,TGTGCCAGCAGCCCGGATGAGGTCCGAGCGGAGACCCAGTACTTC,CASSPDEVRAETQYF